The present T cell receptor (beta chain) was sequenced within a study of PD-L1 blockade in urothelial cancer (dated by TCRdb to the late 2010s). The study in broad terms: Every patient began therapy at some point between 2013 and 2015 and was given atezolizumab 1,200 mg intravenously every 3 weeks. A median of roughly 140,000 T cells and fewer than 85,000 unique TCRs was obtained from blood samples, and a median clonality of approximately 0.08 was observed. Whole exome sequencing and RNA sequencing of pretreatment tumors were performed alongside TCR sequencing in the same patients. Pretreatment tumor samples and matched peripheral blood, collected serially before and after atezolizumab treatment, underwent TCR sequencing. Patients had an ECOG performance status of 0 or 1 and had received between 0 and 3 prior chemotherapy regimens. The study was an exploratory multi-omic analysis of somatic, immune and clinical correlates of response to PD-L1 blockade with atezolizumab in urothelial cancer. About 90% of the roughly 29 patients were identified as males with urothelial cancer of bladder origin, and a prior smoking history was reported by 18 of 29 patients. Blood samples were analyzed 3 weeks after the start of treatment (second dose) and 6 weeks after the start of treatment. Durable clinical benefit was defined as progression-free survival longer than 6 months, and TCR features were also tested against progression-free and overall survival. Nine patients achieved durable clinical benefit and 20 did not. Pretreatment blood TCR-seq was available for around 29 patients, at least one posttreatment blood collection was obtained for 25 or so patients, and tumor TCR-seq was available for 25 or so patients.

The study at large found these results: Small sample size (n ≈ 30) and many exploratory analyses mean the results are intended to be hypothesis-generating. A pretreatment peripheral blood TCR clonality below the median was linked to improved progression-free and overall survival. Patients with durable benefit showed greater expansion of tumor-associated TCR clones in peripheral blood 3 weeks after starting treatment (n of about 22, p = 0.022).

Synthetic TCR analog templates were spiked into each PCR to estimate absolute template abundance from read counts. The immunoSEQ assay was used to amplify TCRbeta CDR3 regions from genomic DNA with bias-controlled V and J gene primers. Sequencing of rearranged TCRbeta segments was done at approximately 20X coverage. Concerning the study's data processing: Sequencing errors were corrected by clustering, and CDR3s were annotated against IMGT so that V, D and J genes could be assigned. Only productive TCRbeta rearrangements were used in downstream analyses, excluding out-of-frame or stop-codon sequences. Clonality was calculated as one minus the Shannon entropy normalized by the log of the number of unique productive sequences. Fisher's exact test with Benjamini-Hochberg correction, at a threshold of adjusted p below 0.01, was used to find clones that differed between time points or between blood and tumor. TCRdb mirrors the immuneACCESS table, restricted to in-frame sequences. Some clones are absent from its copies; in checked studies, under half trace to an unresolved V gene, and the reason for the others is unknown. V, J and clone size are taken as reported in that table, and D and trimming were inferred from the DNA itself. The table for this sample lists 56,000 or so clones; around 84% of them were counted only once. The ten largest make up less than 3.5% of the sample.

As concerns this clone: Its antigen is unknown. No base quality values were provided; no much bigger clone lies one nucleotide off.

The cohort included some 30 patients with locally advanced or metastatic urothelial carcinoma who were treated at Memorial Sloan Kettering on a trial protocol. Peripheral blood mononuclear cells were collected pretreatment and during treatment, with between 1 and 8 total time points obtained per patient. The Qiagen DNeasy Blood extraction kit was used to purify genomic DNA from total PBMCs and tumor samples. PBMCs were collected pretreatment and during treatment, and were isolated and stored as previously described. The CDR3 runs 14 amino acids, cysteine and phenylalanine included. Just the 42-base CDR3 DNA is kept, in frame starting at base 1. Based on the germline V gene, the CDR1 and CDR2 sequences are SGDLS and YYNGEE. Trimming takes 4 bases off V and 3 bases off J; junction bases not matched to a gene: 7.

This TCR was sampled from a man aged 45-65 years with urothelial cancer. This chain is built from TRBV9 and TRBJ2-7; 7 bases in between match TRBD1. The starting material was PBMCs, obtained around atezolizumab (anti-PD-L1) treatment. The CDR3 has the sequence CASSPRTGLYEQYF. The sequence in DNA is TGTGCCAGCAGCCCACGGACAGGCCTCTACGAGCAGTACTTC.